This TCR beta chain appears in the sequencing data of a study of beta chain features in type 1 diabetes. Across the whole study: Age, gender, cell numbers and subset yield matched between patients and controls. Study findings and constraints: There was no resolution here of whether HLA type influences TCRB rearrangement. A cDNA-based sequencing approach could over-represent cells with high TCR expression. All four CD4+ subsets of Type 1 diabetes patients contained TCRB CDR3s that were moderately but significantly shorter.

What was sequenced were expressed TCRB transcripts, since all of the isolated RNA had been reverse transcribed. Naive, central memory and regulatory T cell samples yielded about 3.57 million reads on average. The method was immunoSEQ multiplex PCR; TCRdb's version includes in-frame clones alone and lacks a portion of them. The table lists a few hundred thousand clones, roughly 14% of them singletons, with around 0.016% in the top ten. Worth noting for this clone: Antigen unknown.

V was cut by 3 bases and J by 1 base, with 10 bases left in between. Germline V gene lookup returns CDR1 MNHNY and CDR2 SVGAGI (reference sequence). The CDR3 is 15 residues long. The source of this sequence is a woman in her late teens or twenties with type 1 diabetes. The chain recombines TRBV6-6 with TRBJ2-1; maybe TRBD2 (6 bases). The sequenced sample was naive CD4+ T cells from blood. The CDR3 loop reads CASSYQAGSYNEQFF. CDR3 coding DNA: TGTGCCAGCAGTTATCAGGCGGGATCCTACAATGAGCAGTTCTTC.